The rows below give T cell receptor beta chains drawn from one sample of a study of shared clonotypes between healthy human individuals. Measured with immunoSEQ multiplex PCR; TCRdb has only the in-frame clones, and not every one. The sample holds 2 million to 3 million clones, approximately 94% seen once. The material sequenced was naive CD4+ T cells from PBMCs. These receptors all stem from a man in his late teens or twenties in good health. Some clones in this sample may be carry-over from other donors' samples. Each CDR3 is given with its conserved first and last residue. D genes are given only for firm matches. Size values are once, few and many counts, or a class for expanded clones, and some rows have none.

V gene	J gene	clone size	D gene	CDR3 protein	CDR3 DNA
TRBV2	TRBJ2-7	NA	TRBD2	CASSKDFGRVYEQYF	TGTGCCAGCAGCAAAGACTTTGGGAGGGTCTACGAGCAGTACTTC
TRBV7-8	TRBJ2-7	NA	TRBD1	CASSWGTGGATYEQYF	TGTGCCAGCAGCTGGGGGACAGGGGGTGCAACCTACGAGCAGTACTTC
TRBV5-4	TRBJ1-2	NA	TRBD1	CASSLGAGTDRNTGGYTF	TGTGCCAGCAGCTTGGGGGCCGGGACAGACAGAAATACGGGGGGCTACACCTTC
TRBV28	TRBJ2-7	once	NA	CASRNAGTRYEQYF	TGTGCCAGCAGAAACGCCGGGACCCGCTACGAGCAGTACTTC
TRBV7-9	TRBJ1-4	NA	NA	CASSLRGVVGEKLFF	TGTGCCAGCAGCTTACGAGGGGTTGTTGGAGAAAAACTGTTTTTT
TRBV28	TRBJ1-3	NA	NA	CASSSDRLDTIYF	TGTGCCAGCAGTTCCGACAGGCTAGACACCATATATTTT
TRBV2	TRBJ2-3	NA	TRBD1	CASNRDRGTDTQYF	TGTGCCAGCAACCGGGACAGGGGCACGGATACGCAGTATTTT
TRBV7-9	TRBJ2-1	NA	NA	CASSLPPKTLGLWDEQFF	TGTGCCAGCAGCTTACCCCCCAAAACCCTGGGGCTTTGGGATGAGCAGTTCTTC
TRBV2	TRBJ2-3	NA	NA	CASSAGVDTQYF	TGTGCCAGCAGTGCGGGTGTGGATACGCAGTATTTT
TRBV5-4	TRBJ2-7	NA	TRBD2	CASSPGSRTSGSPEQYF	TGTGCCAGCAGCCCGGGGAGTAGGACTAGCGGGAGTCCCGAGCAGTACTTC
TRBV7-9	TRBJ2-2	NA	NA	CASSLAPIGTVNTGELFF	TGTGCCAGCAGCTTAGCCCCCATAGGCACGGTTAACACCGGGGAGCTGTTTTTT
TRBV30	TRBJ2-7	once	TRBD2	CAWRRIAGAYEQYF	TGTGCCTGGAGGAGGATAGCGGGAGCCTACGAGCAGTACTTC
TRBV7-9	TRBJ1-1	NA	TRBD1	CASSLEVTGSEAFF	TGTGCCAGCAGCTTAGAAGTGACAGGGTCTGAAGCTTTCTTT
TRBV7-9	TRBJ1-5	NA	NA	CASSFGEGPQHF	TGTGCCAGCAGCTTCGGTGAGGGGCCCCAGCATTTT
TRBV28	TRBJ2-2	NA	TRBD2	CASSLSLSGMVPEDTGELFF	TGTGCCAGCAGTTTATCCTTAAGCGGGATGGTCCCCGAGGACACCGGGGAGCTGTTTTTT
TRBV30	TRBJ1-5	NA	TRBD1	CAWSVRTGGSNQPQHF	TGTGCCTGGAGTGTACGGACAGGGGGGAGCAATCAGCCCCAGCATTTT
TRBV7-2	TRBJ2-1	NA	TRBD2	CASSLDLAGYNEQFF	TGTGCCAGCAGCTTAGATCTAGCGGGATACAATGAGCAGTTCTTC
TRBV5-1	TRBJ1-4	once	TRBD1	CASSLAQGGKLFF	TGCGCCAGCAGCTTGGCCCAGGGGGGAAAACTGTTTTTT
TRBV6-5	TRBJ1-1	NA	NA	CAISLSPRAEAFF	TGTGCCATCAGCCTTTCTCCCCGGGCTGAAGCTTTCTTT
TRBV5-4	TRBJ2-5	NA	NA	CASSSPGQETQYF	TGTGCCAGCAGCTCCCCCGGCCAAGAGACCCAGTACTTC
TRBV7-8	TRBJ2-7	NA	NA	CASSLVGRARDYEQYF	TGTGCCAGCAGCTTAGTAGGTAGGGCTAGGGACTACGAGCAGTACTTC
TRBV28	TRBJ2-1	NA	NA	CASSRRDEQFF	TGTGCCAGCAGTCGAAGGGATGAGCAGTTCTTC
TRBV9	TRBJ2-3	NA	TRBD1	CASSPNAGTVHTDTQYF	TGTGCCAGCAGCCCAAACGCCGGGACAGTGCACACAGATACGCAGTATTTT
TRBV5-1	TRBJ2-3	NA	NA	CASRNYRDTDTQYF	TGCGCCAGCCGAAACTACAGGGACACAGATACGCAGTATTTT
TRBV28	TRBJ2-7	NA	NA	CASRPGRETYEQYF	TGTGCCAGCAGACCGGGACGGGAGACCTACGAGCAGTACTTC